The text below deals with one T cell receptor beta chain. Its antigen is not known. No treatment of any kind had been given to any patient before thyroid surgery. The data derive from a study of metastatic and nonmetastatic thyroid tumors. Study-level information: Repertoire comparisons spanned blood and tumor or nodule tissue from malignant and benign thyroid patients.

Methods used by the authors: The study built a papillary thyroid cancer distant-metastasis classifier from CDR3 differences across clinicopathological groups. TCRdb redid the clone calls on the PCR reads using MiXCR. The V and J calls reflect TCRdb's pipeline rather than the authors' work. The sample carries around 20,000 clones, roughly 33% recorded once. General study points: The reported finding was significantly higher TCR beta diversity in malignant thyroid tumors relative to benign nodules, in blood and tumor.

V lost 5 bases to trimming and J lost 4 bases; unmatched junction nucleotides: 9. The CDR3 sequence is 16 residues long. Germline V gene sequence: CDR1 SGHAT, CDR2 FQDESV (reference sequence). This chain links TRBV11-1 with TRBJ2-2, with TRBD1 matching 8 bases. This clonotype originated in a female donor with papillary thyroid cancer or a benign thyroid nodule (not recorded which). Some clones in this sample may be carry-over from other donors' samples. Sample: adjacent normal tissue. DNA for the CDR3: TGTGCCAGCAGCCCCAGCGGCAGGGGGCGCACCGGGGAGCTGTTTTTT. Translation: CASSPSGRGRTGELFF.